Below, 16 T cell receptor beta chains from the same sample are listed, as sequenced in a study of shared clonotypes between healthy human individuals. Selected positively for CCR7 and CD45RO-negative, naive CD8 cells excluded terminally differentiated effector memory CD45RA+ cells. Only in-frame clones appear in the TCRdb table, and some are missing; sequencing was by immunoSEQ multiplex PCR. Of millions of clones in the sample, about 95% are singletons; the top ten hold roughly 1.1%. The sample taken for sequencing was naive CD8+ T cells sorted from blood. The receptors shown here come from a man aged 18 to 30 in good health.

The V and J genes are TRBV5-6 and TRBJ2-1, with D possibly being TRBD2 (7 bases). From germline, CDR1 is SGHDT and CDR2 YYEEEE. The CDR3 has 16 amino acids. The V gene lost 0 bases and the J gene lost 9 bases, with 19 bases spanning the gap. The DNA for the CDR3 is TGTGCCAGCAGCTTGGCGGGCGGGGGCCCAAGGGGTGAGCAGTTCTTC. Translated, it gives CASSLAGGGPRGEQFF. Drawing the rest from reference TRBV5-6 and TRBJ2-1, the complete variable domain is DAGVTQSPTHLIKTRGQQVTLRCSPKSGHDTVSWYQQALGQGPQFIFQYYEEEERQRGNFPDRFSGHQFPNYSSELNVNALLLGDSALYLCASSLAGGGPRGEQFFGPGTRLTVL.

About this clone: A read error may produce the germline difference seen at one junction end. The same CDR3 arises from other DNA sequences in this sample as well. J is TRBJ2-7 and V is TRBV7-9; no firm D call. Germline CDR1 reads SEHNR; CDR2 reads FQNEAQ (reference sequence). This CDR3 spans 13 amino acids. CDR3 region: CASSNGDIYEQYF. In nucleotides, the CDR3 is TGCGCCAGCAGCAATGGGGATATCTACGAGCAGTACTTC.

The chain is built from TRBV2 and TRBJ2-7; D call uncertain. Germline CDR1 is SNHLY and CDR2 is FYNNEI. Trimming stripped 8 bases from V and 0 bases from J, with 14 bases between. The CDR3 has 14 amino acids. The CDR3 DNA reads as TGTGCCAGCCTGGGGTCCGGACGCTCCTACGAGCAGTACTTC. Translating it yields CASLGSGRSYEQYF.

The V and J genes are TRBV4-2 and TRBJ1-6; D remains ambiguous. Germline assignment: CDR1 LGHNA and CDR2 YNFKEQ. Trimming removed 1 base from V and 2 bases from J, with 15 bases in between. This CDR3 region has 18 residues. CDR3 amino acids: CASSQADLQSAYNSPLHF. CDR3 bases: TGTGCCAGCAGCCAAGCTGACCTACAGAGTGCCTATAATTCACCCCTCCACTTT.

The chain is built from TRBV5-6 and TRBJ1-5; the D is unclear. Per the germline V gene, CDR1 is SGHDT and CDR2 is YYEEEE. The ends were cut back, 6 bases at V and 6 bases at J, with 10 bases in the middle. CDR3 size: 12 residues. The CDR3 loop reads CASTLAGQPQHF. As DNA, the CDR3 is TGTGCCAGCACTCTTGCAGGTCAGCCCCAGCATTTT.

V is TRBV6-5 and J is TRBJ1-1; no clear D. The CDR3 is 13 residues long. Trimming stripped 6 bases from V and 1 base from J, with 9 bases between. The germline V gene encodes CDR1 MNHEY and CDR2 SVGAGI. CDR3 protein: CASRPSGNTEAFF. Here the CDR3 DNA reads TGTGCCAGCAGGCCATCTGGGAACACTGAAGCTTTCTTT.

The rearrangement links TRBV27 to TRBJ1-5, with a possible D match to TRBD1 (6 bases). From germline, CDR1 is MNHEY and CDR2 SMNVEV (reference sequence). V shed 8 bases and J shed 7 bases, with 24 bases lying between them. The CDR3 is made up of 16 amino acids. The CDR3 DNA reads TGTGCCAGCCCGTTAGGGGGGGGCCGAATAGGCCAGCCCCAGCATTTT. Its protein product is CASPLGGGRIGQPQHF.

A word on this clone: Other DNA sequences in this specimen translate into the identical CDR3. The V call is TRBV4-1, the J call TRBJ2-7; TRBD2 aligns across 7 bases. The CDR3 length is 15 residues. Germline V gives CDR1 MGHRA, CDR2 YSYEKL. Germline trimming cut 0 bases from V and 0 bases from J; bases unmatched to any gene: 2. CDR3 protein: CASSQEGGDSYEQYF. CDR3 DNA: TGCGCCAGCAGCCAAGAGGGGGGGGACTCCTACGAGCAGTACTTC.

The chain links TRBV6-5 to TRBJ2-7; the D gene is possibly TRBD2 (7 bases). The CDR3 extends over 16 amino acids. Trimming took 3 bases from V and 0 from J, leaving 15 bases between them. Germline V gene data show CDR1 as MNHEY and CDR2 as SVGAGI. CDR3 sequence reads: CASSYSYGGLSYEQYF. The CDR3 bases are TGTGCCAGCAGTTATTCCTACGGGGGGCTCTCCTACGAGCAGTACTTC.

This rearrangement joins TRBV27 to TRBJ1-3, with D possibly being TRBD1 (5 bases). The germline V and J ends were trimmed by 8 bases and 0 bases, with 14 bases remaining between them. Germline CDR1 reads MNHEY; CDR2 reads SMNVEV (reference sequence). The CDR3 runs to 15 residues. The CDR3 sequence: CASQDTMSSGNTIYF. CDR3 sequence (DNA): TGTGCCAGCCAGGACACAATGAGCTCTGGAAACACCATATATTTT.

The chain combines TRBV5-1 with TRBJ2-6; D is unresolved. The CDR3 loop spans 12 amino acids. Germline-derived CDR1 and CDR2 are SGHRS and YFSETQ. The V end lost 7 bases, the J end lost 4 bases, and 6 bases lay between the germline ends. CDR3 region: CASWSGANVLTF. For the CDR3, the DNA is TGCGCCAGCTGGTCCGGGGCCAACGTCCTGACTTTC. Drawing the rest from reference TRBV5-1 and TRBJ2-6, the complete variable domain is KAGVTQTPRYLIKTRGQQVTLSCSPISGHRSVSWYQQTPGQGLQFLFEYFSETQRNKGNFPGRFSGRQFSNSRSEMNVSTLELGDSALYLCASWSGANVLTFGAGSRLTVL.

The chain has TRBV29-1 and TRBJ2-3; 10 nucleotides align to TRBD2. Germline V CDR1 and CDR2: SQVTM, ANQGSEA. This CDR3 contains 17 residues. After removal of 7 bases from V and 2 bases from J, the junction contained 15 bases not matched to a gene. This chain's CDR3 is CSALLTSGYSYTDTQYF. In nucleotides, the CDR3 is TGCAGCGCCCTTTTGACTAGCGGGTACTCCTACACAGATACGCAGTATTTT.

This clone appeared a few times. The rearrangement joins TRBV4-1 to TRBJ1-5; D is undetermined. The ends were cut back, 1 base at V and 6 bases at J, with 10 bases in the middle. Per the germline V gene, CDR1 is MGHRA and CDR2 is YSYEKL. This CDR3 region has 14 residues. In DNA form, the CDR3 reads TGCGCCAGCAGCCAAGCAGGTTGGGCTCAGCCCCAGCATTTT. It encodes CASSQAGWAQPQHF.

The chain recombines TRBV27 with TRBJ2-1, with D possibly being TRBD1 (6 bases). The V end lost 8 bases, the J end lost 8 bases, and 16 bases lay between the germline ends. The CDR3 covers 13 residues. Germline assignment: CDR1 MNHEY and CDR2 SMNVEV (reference sequence). As DNA, the CDR3 is TGTGCCAGCGGATTCTTACAGGGCGATGAGCAGTTCTTC. Its protein is CASGFLQGDEQFF.

The rearrangement joins TRBV27 to TRBJ1-2; tentatively, D is TRBD1 (6 bases). The germline V gene encodes CDR1 MNHEY and CDR2 SMNVEV (reference sequence). CDR3 length: 15 residues. The V and J ends lost 4 bases and 2 bases respectively, with 14 bases between them. The CDR3 reads CASSSTGVLNYGYTF. The CDR3 DNA follows: TGTGCCAGCAGTTCGACAGGAGTTTTAAACTATGGCTACACCTTC.

The V and J genes are TRBV12-5 and TRBJ2-2; TRBD1 matches 9 bases. The trim removed 1 base at V and 3 bases at J, leaving 6 bases unmatched. Germline lookup yields CDR1 LGHNT and CDR2 FRNRAP. The CDR3 length is 17 residues. CDR3 sequence (DNA): TGTGCTAGTGGTTTGGATGTAAACAGGGGGCACACCGGGGAGCTGTTTTTT. Amino acid sequence: CASGLDVNRGHTGELFF.